The entry below describes one T cell receptor beta chain. Sequenced by immunoSEQ multiplex PCR; TCRdb stores in-frame clones only, minus some. This table holds 50,000 or so clones, approximately 90% found once. These data originate in a study of blood T cell repertoires in COVID-19. Study details: COVID-19 samples collected from the United States, Italy and Spain covered acute and convalescent phases. PBMCs, B-cell-depleted T cells, or T cells were the source of the cDNA or gDNA that made up the material.

Sequencing used peripheral blood. The sequence was collected from a man at least 80 years old with acute or convalescent COVID-19.

For the CDR3, the DNA is TGTGCCAGCAGCGCAGCGGGGGCCTCCTACAATGAGCAGTTCTTC. Translation: CASSAAGASYNEQFF. This chain connects TRBV5-4 to TRBJ2-1; 8 bases are a match to TRBD2. The CDR3 sequence is 15 residues long. CDR1 SGHNT and CDR2 YYREEE come from the germline V gene (reference sequence). The V segment lost 4 bases and the J segment 0 bases; nucleotides outside the gene matches: 3.